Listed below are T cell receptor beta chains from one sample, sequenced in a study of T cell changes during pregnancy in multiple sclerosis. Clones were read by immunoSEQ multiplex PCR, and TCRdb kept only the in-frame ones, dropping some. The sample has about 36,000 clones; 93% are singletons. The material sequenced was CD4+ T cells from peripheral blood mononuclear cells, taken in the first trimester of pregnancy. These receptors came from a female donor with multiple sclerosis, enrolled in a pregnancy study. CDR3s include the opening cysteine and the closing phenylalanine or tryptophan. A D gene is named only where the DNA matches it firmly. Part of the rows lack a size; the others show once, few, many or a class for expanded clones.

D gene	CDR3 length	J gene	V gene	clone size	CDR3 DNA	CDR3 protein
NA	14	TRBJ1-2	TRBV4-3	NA	TGCGCCAGCAGCCAACGGCGGGACCGCTATGGCTACACCTTC	CASSQRRDRYGYTF
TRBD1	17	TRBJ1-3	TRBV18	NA	TGTGCCAGCTCACCACCCCCGGGACAGAGCTCTGGAAACACCATATATTTT	CASSPPPGQSSGNTIYF
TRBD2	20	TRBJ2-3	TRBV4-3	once	TGCGCCAGCAGCCACGGCGGCCTAGCGGGGGGGGTTTTGCTCACAGATACGCAGTATTTT	CASSHGGLAGGVLLTDTQYF
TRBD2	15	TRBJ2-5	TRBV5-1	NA	TGCGCCAGCAGTTGGCTCGGCGGGAGTTGGGAGACCCAGTACTTC	CASSWLGGSWETQYF
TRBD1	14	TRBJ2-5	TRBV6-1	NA	TGTGCCAGCAGGGCGAGGGGGACAGTTAGGACCCAGTACTTC	CASRARGTVRTQYF
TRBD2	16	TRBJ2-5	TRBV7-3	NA	TGTGCCAGCAGTCCAATCCCCCTAGCGGGTCAAGAGACCCAGTACTTC	CASSPIPLAGQETQYF
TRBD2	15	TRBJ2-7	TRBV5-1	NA	TGCGCCAGCAGCTTAGCGGGAGGGACACTATACGAGCAGTACTTC	CASSLAGGTLYEQYF
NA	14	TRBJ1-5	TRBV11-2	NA	TGTGCCAGCAGCCTCACGACAGGTAATCAGCCCCAGCATTTT	CASSLTTGNQPQHF
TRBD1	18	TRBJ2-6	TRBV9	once	TGTGCCAGCAGCGCGGACCCCCGAACAGGGGCTGGGGCCAACGTCCTGACTTTC	CASSADPRTGAGANVLTF
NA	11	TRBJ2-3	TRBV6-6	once	TGTGCCAGCAGCCCAGCAGATACGCAGTATTTT	CASSPADTQYF
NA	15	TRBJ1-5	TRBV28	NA	TGTGCCAGCAGTTCCCAAACAGGGCAGAATCAGCCCCAGCATTTT	CASSSQTGQNQPQHF
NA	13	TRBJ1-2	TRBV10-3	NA	TGTGCCATCAGTGTGGGCCCGAGCTATGGCTACACCTTC	CAISVGPSYGYTF
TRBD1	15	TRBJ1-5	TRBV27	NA	TGTGCCAGCCCTCAGGCGACAGGGAGCAATCAGCCCCAGCATTTT	CASPQATGSNQPQHF
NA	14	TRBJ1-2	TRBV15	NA	TGTGCCACCAGCCGAGGAGGGAGTGGCTATGGCTACACCTTC	CATSRGGSGYGYTF
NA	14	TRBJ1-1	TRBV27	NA	TGTGCCAGCAGTTCCAGGACAGCGAACACTGAAGCTTTCTTT	CASSSRTANTEAFF
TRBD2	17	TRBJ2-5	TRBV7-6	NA	TGTGCCAGCAGCTTGGGGCACCGGGGAGCGGGATATGGGACCCAGTACTTC	CASSLGHRGAGYGTQYF
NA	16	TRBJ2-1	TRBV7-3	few	TGTGCCAGCAGTCCCCCCGGGACAAAGAGGGACAATGAGCAGTTCTTC	CASSPPGTKRDNEQFF
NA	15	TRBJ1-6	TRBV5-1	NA	TGCGCCAGCAGCACCCGACAGGCGGATAATTCACCCCTCCACTTT	CASSTRQADNSPLHF
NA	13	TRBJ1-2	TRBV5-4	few	TGTGCCAGCAGCTTGGGCGGCAACTATGGCTACACCTTC	CASSLGGNYGYTF
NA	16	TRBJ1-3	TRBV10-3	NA	TGTGCCATCAGTGAAAGCGGGACACAGCTTGGAAACACCATATATTTT	CAISESGTQLGNTIYF
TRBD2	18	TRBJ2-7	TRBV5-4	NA	TGTGCCAGCAGCTTGGCGGGGGTCATACTAGCGGGAGCAGGGGAGCAGTACTTC	CASSLAGVILAGAGEQYF
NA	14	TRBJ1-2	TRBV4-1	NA	TGCGCCAGCAGCCAAGATGAAACAGTTGGTGGCTACACCTTC	CASSQDETVGGYTF
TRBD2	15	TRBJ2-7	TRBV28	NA	TGTGCCAGCAAAAGACCTAAAACACTAGCGGGATATGTCGACTTC	CASKRPKTLAGYVDF
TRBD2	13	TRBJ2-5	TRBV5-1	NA	TGCGCCAGCCAGGGAGGGCTGTCGGAGACCCAGTACTTC	CASQGGLSETQYF
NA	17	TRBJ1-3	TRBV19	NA	TGTGCCAGTAGTATACCCGGAGGCTGGGACTCTGGAAACACCATATATTTT	CASSIPGGWDSGNTIYF
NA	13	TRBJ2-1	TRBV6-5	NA	TGTGCCAGCAGTTACCTCGGGATCCCTGAGCAGTTCTTC	CASSYLGIPEQFF
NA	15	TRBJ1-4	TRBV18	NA	TGTGCCAGCTCACCAAAGGGGTCCACTAATGAAAAACTGTTTTTT	CASSPKGSTNEKLFF
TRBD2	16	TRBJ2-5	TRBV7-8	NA	TGTGCCAGCAGCTTAGGGGGGACTAGCAGAAAAGAGACCCAGTACTTC	CASSLGGTSRKETQYF
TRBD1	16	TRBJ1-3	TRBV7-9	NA	TGTGCCAGCAGCGCCCGGGACAGGGTCTCTGGAAACACCATATATTTT	CASSARDRVSGNTIYF
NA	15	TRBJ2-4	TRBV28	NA	TGTGCCAGCACCCACGGTCAGGGTCCCAAAAACATTCAGTACTTC	CASTHGQGPKNIQYF
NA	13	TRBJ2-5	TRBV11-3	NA	TGTGCCAGCAGCCTCCGGAGTGGGGAGACCCAGTACTTC	CASSLRSGETQYF
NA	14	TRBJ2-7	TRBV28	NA	TGTGCCAGCAGTTTATATCCCCCCCGCTACGAGCAGTACTTC	CASSLYPPRYEQYF
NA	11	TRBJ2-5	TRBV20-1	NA	TGCAGTGCTAGGGCCCAAGAGACCCAGTACTTC	CSARAQETQYF
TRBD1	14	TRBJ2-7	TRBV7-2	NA	TGTGCCAGCAGCTTAGGTCCACAGGGGGGCGAGCAGTACTTC	CASSLGPQGGEQYF
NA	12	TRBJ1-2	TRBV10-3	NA	TGTGCCATCAATGGGGGGGACTATGGCTACACCTTC	CAINGGDYGYTF
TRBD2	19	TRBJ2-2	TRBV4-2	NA	TGTGCCAGCAGCCCGCGCGTGCTTAGCGGGAGGGCCGTCATCGGGGAGCTGTTTTTT	CASSPRVLSGRAVIGELFF
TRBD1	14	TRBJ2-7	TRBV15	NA	TGTGCCACCAGCGCCGGGACAGGGTCATACGAGCAGTACTTC	CATSAGTGSYEQYF